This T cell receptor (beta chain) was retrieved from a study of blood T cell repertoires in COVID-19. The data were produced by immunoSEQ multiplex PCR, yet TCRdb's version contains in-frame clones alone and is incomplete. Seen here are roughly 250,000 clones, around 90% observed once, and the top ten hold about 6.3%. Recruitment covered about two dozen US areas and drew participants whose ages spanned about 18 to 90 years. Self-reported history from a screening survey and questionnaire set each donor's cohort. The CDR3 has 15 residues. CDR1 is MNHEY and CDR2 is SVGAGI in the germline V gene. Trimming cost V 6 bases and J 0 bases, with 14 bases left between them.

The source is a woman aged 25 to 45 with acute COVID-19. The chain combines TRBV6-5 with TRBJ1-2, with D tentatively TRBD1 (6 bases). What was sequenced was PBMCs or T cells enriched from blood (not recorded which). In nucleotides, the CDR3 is TGTGCCAGCAGGTCGGTGGGGGCAGCTAACTATGGCTACACCTTC. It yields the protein CASRSVGAANYGYTF.